This record covers a single T cell receptor beta chain. Its matching antigen is unknown. The sample comes from a study of human T cells and chemical hapten exposure. Regarding the study as a whole: PT1 expanded TCR counts and patch test score correlated positively.

For the library, individual cDNA molecules each received unique molecular identifiers. A single record per CDR3 protein comes from TCRdb applying MiXCR to the RACE reads. This sample yields approximately 80,000 distinct CDR3 sequences, of which 9.5% to 12% are seen a single time; about 4.2% belongs to the top ten. Trimming shortened V by 2 bases and J by 2 bases, and 10 bases separated the two germline ends. The CDR3 length is 15 residues. The germline CDR1 and CDR2 sequences are SNHLY and FYNNEI. Time point in this sample: patch test 1, 2 weeks after DPC sensitization. Treatment reported: therapeutic diphenylcyclopropenone sensitization with weekly scalp DPC. Before extraction, the whole blood was not fractionated, and total RNA was taken from it.

The TCR comes from a woman aged 50 to 60 with alopecia areata. Some clones in this sample may be carry-over from other donors' samples. The sequencing used whole blood, collected in connection with sensitization to the hapten diphenylcyclopropenone (DPC). This rearrangement joins TRBV2 to TRBJ1-5, with D possibly being TRBD1 (6 bases). CDR3 region: CASSERSGGNQPQHF. The DNA of the CDR3 is TGTGCCAGCAGTGAACGATCAGGGGGCAATCAGCCCCAGCATTTT.